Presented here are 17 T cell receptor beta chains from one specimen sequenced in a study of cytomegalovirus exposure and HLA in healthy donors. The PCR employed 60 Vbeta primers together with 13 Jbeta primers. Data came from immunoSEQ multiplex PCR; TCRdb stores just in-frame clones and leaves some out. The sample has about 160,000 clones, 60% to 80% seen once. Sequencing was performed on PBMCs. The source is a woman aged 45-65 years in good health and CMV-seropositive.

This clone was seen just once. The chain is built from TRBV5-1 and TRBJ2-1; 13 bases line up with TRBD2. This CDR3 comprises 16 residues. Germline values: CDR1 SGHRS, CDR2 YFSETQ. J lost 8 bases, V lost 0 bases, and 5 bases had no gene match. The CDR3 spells CASSLDVTSGGYEQFF. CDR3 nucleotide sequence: TGCGCCAGCAGCTTGGATGTGACTAGCGGGGGGTATGAGCAGTTCTTC.

As DNA, the CDR3 is TGTGCCAGCTCACCCCGACAGGGGGCCAGTGAAGCTTTCTTT. This translates into CASSPRQGASEAFF. This chain connects TRBV18 to TRBJ1-1; 10 positions match TRBD1. Unmatched junction bases numbered 5, after V lost 3 bases and J lost 7 bases. The CDR3 runs to 14 residues. CDR1 and CDR2 from the germline V gene are KGHSH and LQKENI. The full variable domain, with the rest looked up from reference TRBV18 and TRBJ1-1, is NAGVMQNPRHLVRRRGQEARLRCSPMKGHSHVYWYRQLPEEGLKFMVYLQKENIIDESGMPKERFSAEFPKEGPSILRIQQVVRGDSAAYFCASSPRQGASEAFFGQGTRLTVV.

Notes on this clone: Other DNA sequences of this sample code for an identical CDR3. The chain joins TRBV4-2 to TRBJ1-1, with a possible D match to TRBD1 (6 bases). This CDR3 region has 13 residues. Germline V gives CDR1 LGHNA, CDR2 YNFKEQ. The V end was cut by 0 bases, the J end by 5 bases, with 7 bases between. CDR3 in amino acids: CASSQDRGTEAFF. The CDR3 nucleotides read TGTGCCAGCAGCCAAGATAGGGGGACTGAAGCTTTCTTT.

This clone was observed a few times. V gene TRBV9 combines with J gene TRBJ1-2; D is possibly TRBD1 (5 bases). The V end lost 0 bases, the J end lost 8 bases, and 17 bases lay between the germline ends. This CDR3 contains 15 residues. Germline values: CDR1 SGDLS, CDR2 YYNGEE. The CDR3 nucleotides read TGTGCCAGCAGCGTAGGCGCGGGGCAAGCTTCAGGCTACACCTTC. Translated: CASSVGAGQASGYTF.

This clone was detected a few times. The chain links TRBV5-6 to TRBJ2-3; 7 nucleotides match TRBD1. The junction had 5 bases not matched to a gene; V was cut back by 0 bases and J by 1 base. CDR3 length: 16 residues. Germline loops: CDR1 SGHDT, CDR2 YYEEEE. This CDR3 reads CASSLDRGSGTDTQYF. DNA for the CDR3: TGTGCCAGCAGCTTGGACAGGGGTAGTGGCACAGATACGCAGTATTTT.

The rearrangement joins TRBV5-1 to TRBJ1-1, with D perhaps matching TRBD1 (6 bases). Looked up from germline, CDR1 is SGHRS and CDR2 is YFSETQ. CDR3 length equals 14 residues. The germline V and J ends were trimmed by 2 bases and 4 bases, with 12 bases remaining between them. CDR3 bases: TGCGCCAGCAGCTTCCAGGGGTGGGGCACTGAAGCTTTCTTT. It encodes CASSFQGWGTEAFF.

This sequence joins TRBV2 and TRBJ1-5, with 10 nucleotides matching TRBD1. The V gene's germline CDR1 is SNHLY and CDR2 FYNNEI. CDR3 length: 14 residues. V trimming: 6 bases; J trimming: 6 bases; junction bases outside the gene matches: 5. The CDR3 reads CASRRTGGGQPQHF. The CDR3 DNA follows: TGTGCCAGCAGGAGGACAGGGGGTGGTCAGCCCCAGCATTTT.

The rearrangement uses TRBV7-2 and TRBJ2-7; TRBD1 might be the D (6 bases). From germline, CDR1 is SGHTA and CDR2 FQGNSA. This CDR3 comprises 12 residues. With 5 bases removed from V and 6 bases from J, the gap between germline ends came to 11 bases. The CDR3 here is CASSPTGSEQYF. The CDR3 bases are TGTGCCAGCAGCCCAACAGGGAGCGAGCAGTACTTC.

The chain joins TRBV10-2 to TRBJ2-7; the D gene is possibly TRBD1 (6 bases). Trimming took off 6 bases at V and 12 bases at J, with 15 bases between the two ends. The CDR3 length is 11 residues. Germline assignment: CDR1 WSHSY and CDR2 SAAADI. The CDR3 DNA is TGCGCCAGCAGCCAGAGGGGACACCCGTACTTC. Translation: CASSQRGHPYF.

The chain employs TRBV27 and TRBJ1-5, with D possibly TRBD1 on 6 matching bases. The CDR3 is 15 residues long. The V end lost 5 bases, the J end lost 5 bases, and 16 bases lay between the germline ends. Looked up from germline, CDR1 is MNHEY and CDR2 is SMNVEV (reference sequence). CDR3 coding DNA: TGTGCCAGCAGTCCATTCGCTAGGGGGTATCAGCCCCAGCATTTT. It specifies CASSPFARGYQPQHF.

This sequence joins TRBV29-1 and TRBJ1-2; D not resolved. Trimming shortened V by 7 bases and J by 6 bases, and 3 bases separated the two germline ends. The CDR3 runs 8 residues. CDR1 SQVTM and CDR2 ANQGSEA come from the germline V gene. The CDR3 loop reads CSADGYTF. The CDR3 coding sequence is TGCAGCGCTGATGGCTACACCTTC. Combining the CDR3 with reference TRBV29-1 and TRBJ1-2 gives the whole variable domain SAVISQKPSRDICQRGTSLTIQCQVDSQVTMMFWYRQQPGQSLTLIATANQGSEATYESGFVIDKFPISRPNLTFSTLTVSNMSPEDSSIYLCSADGYTFGSGTRLTVV.

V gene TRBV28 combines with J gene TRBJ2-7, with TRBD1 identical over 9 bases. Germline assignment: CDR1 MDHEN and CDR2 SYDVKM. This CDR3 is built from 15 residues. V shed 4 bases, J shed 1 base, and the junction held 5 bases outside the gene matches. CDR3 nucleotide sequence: TGTGCCAGCAGTTCCTCCGGGACAGGGTCCTACGAGCAGTACTTC. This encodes CASSSSGTGSYEQYF.

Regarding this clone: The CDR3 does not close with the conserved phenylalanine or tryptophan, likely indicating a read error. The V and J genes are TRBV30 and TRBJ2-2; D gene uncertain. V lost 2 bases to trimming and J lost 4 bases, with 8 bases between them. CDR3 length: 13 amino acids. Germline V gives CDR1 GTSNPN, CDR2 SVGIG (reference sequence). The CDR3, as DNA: TGTGCCTGGAGTTCCATGGGCACCGGGGAGCTGTTTGTT. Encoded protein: CAWSSMGTGELFV.

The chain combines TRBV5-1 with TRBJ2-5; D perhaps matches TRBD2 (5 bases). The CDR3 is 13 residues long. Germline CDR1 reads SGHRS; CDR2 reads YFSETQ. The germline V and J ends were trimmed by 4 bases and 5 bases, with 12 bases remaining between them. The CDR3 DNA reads TGCGCCAGCAGCCCAAGCGGTTCGGAGACCCAGTACTTC. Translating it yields CASSPSGSETQYF.

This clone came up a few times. CDR3 in amino acids: CASSEQGLDSGTQYF. In nucleotides, the CDR3 is TGCGCCAGCAGTGAGCAGGGACTCGACAGCGGGACCCAGTACTTC. The V call is TRBV10-2, the J call TRBJ2-5, with D possibly matching TRBD2 (6 bases). The CDR3 has 15 residues. V gave up 2 bases and J gave up 7 bases, with 17 bases separating them. The germline V gene has CDR1 WSHSY and CDR2 SAAADI.

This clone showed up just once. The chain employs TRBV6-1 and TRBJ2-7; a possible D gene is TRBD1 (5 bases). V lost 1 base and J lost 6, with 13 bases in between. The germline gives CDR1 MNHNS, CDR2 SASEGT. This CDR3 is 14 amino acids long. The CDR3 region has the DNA TGTGCCAGCAGTGAAGAAGGGGCGCTCAGCGAGCAGTACTTC. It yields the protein CASSEEGALSEQYF.

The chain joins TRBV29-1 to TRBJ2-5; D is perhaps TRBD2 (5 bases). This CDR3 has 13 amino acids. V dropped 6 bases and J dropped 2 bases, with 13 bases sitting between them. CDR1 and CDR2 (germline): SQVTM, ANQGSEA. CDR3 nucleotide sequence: TGCAGCGTGAGGAGGATACAACAAGAGACCCAGTACTTC. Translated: CSVRRIQQETQYF.